These T cell receptor beta chains were read from a single sample in a study of CD8 T cells in Susac syndrome. Each CDR3 protein is one row after TCRdb ran MiXCR on the immunoSEQ multiplex PCR reads. The sample consists of 150,000 to 200,000 distinct CDR3 sequences, approximately 93% of them appearing once. The sample comprised CD4+ T cells from PBMCs. Receptor source: a human donor with multiple sclerosis. Each CDR3 is given with its conserved first and last residue. A D gene is named only where the DNA matches it firmly. Expanded clones are given a class, and other clones once, few, many or no size at all.

D	size	V	J	CDR3	DNA
NA	NA	TRBV24-1	TRBJ1-5	CATSESQHTGFQPQHF	TGTGCCACCAGCGAATCCCAACACACAGGGTTTCAGCCCCAGCATTTT
TRBD1	NA	TRBV19	TRBJ2-4	CASSTQGAHWDIQYF	TGTGCCAGTAGTACACAGGGGGCGCATTGGGACATTCAGTACTTC
NA	NA	TRBV20-1	TRBJ1-6	CSARALTGTSNSPLHF	TGCAGTGCTAGAGCTTTAACCGGGACATCAAATTCACCCCTCCACTTT
NA	once	TRBV7-9	TRBJ1-5	CASSVGHQPQHF	TGTGCCAGCTCTGTCGGACATCAGCCCCAGCATTTT
TRBD2	NA	TRBV5-4	TRBJ2-2	CASSLWRGGNGELFF	TGTGCCAGCAGCTTGTGGCGGGGGGGCAACGGGGAGCTGTTTTTT
NA	NA	TRBV11-2	TRBJ2-7	CASSLDQAADYEQYF	TGTGCCAGCAGCTTAGATCAGGCGGCAGACTACGAGCAGTACTTC
NA	NA	TRBV6-6	TRBJ2-7	CASRAVGSYEQYF	TGTGCCAGCAGGGCTGTCGGCTCCTACGAGCAGTACTTC
NA	NA	TRBV28	TRBJ2-1	CASRSGQDYNEQFF	TGTGCCAGCCGGTCGGGGCAAGACTACAATGAGCAGTTCTTC
NA	NA	TRBV19	TRBJ1-1	CASSIGTFGEAFF	TGTGCCAGTAGTATCGGGACGTTTGGTGAAGCTTTCTTT
NA	NA	TRBV24-1	TRBJ1-2	CATSDTGIRGGYTF	TGTGCCACCAGTGATACAGGTATTCGGGGAGGCTACACCTTC
TRBD1	NA	TRBV3-1	TRBJ1-6	CASSHPPDRDDSPLHF	TGTGCCAGCAGCCACCCCCCCGACAGGGATGATTCACCCCTCCACTTT
NA	NA	TRBV9	TRBJ2-5	CASSVNSNLQETQYF	TGTGCCAGCAGCGTAAACTCCAACCTACAAGAGACCCAGTACTTC
TRBD1	NA	TRBV2	TRBJ1-5	CASSPGQGGNQPQHF	TGTGCCAGCAGCCCCGGACAGGGGGGCAATCAGCCCCAGCATTTT
NA	NA	TRBV2	TRBJ1-5	CASSSTGSWQPQHF	TGTGCCAGCAGTTCCACAGGGAGTTGGCAGCCCCAGCATTTT
TRBD1	NA	TRBV7-2	TRBJ1-4	CASSLGQGIEKLFF	TGTGCCAGCAGCTTGGGACAGGGAATTGAAAAACTGTTTTTT
TRBD1	NA	TRBV18	TRBJ2-1	CASSTGTDNEQFF	TGTGCCAGCTCGACAGGGACGGACAATGAGCAGTTCTTC
TRBD2	once	TRBV5-4	TRBJ2-1	CASSGGASGMAPQFF	TGTGCCAGCAGCGGGGGGGCTAGCGGGATGGCCCCGCAGTTCTTC
NA	NA	TRBV28	TRBJ1-2	CASSFGWTRGYTF	TGTGCCAGCAGTTTCGGCTGGACCAGAGGCTACACCTTC
NA	few	TRBV18	TRBJ2-3	CASSTTDTQYF	TGTGCCAGCTCTACCACAGATACGCAGTATTTT
NA	once	TRBV5-4	TRBJ2-7	CASSLVTDGEQYF	TGTGCCAGCAGCTTAGTCACGGATGGCGAGCAGTACTTC
NA	NA	TRBV6-5	TRBJ1-4	CASSYGLPWNEKLFF	TGTGCCAGCAGTTACGGTTTGCCGTGGAATGAAAAACTGTTTTTT
TRBD1	NA	TRBV3-1	TRBJ1-3	CASSQAGQGGNTIYF	TGTGCCAGCAGCCAAGCGGGACAGGGTGGAAACACCATATATTTT
NA	NA	TRBV9	TRBJ2-2	CASSVGNSLGNTGELFF	TGTGCCAGCAGCGTAGGTAACAGCTTAGGGAACACCGGGGAGCTGTTTTTT
NA	NA	TRBV30	TRBJ1-3	CAWSVKGGISGNTIYF	TGTGCCTGGAGTGTAAAGGGGGGCATCTCTGGAAACACCATATATTTT
TRBD1	NA	TRBV27	TRBJ1-2	CASSLSYQGAESYGYTF	TGTGCCAGCAGTTTATCGTATCAGGGGGCGGAAAGTTATGGCTACACCTTC
TRBD1	NA	TRBV3-1	TRBJ1-4	CASSHPGQGPRKLFF	TGTGCCAGCAGCCACCCGGGACAGGGGCCGAGGAAACTGTTTTTT
NA	NA	TRBV20-1	TRBJ2-2	CSATLASGRRAGELFF	TGCAGTGCTACCTTAGCCTCAGGGAGAAGGGCCGGGGAGCTGTTTTTT
NA	NA	TRBV11-2	TRBJ2-7	CASSLRVYEQYF	TGTGCCAGCAGCTTACGGGTTTACGAGCAGTACTTC
NA	NA	TRBV4-1	TRBJ2-6	CASSYVSGANVLTF	TGCGCCAGCAGCTATGTCTCTGGGGCCAACGTCCTGACTTTC
NA	NA	TRBV7-2	TRBJ2-5	CASSLDRAVETQYF	TGTGCCAGCAGCTTAGACAGGGCGGTGGAGACCCAGTACTTC
TRBD1	NA	TRBV20-1	TRBJ2-7	CSARDGRRQGYEQYF	TGCAGTGCTAGAGATGGCCGGCGACAGGGCTACGAGCAGTACTTC
NA	NA	TRBV7-2	TRBJ2-5	CASSQQGGAGGETQYF	TGTGCCAGCAGCCAGCAGGGCGGGGCGGGCGGAGAGACCCAGTACTTC
NA	NA	TRBV5-1	TRBJ2-7	CASSLGRGLSYEQYF	TGCGCCAGCAGCTTGGGGCGGGGCCTCTCCTACGAGCAGTACTTC
NA	NA	TRBV5-1	TRBJ2-5	CASSLDSNSETQYF	TGCGCCAGCAGCTTGGACAGCAATTCTGAGACCCAGTACTTC
NA	NA	TRBV29-1	TRBJ2-5	CSVSSEGQTQYF	TGCAGCGTCAGCTCCGAGGGTCAGACCCAGTACTTC
TRBD1	NA	TRBV7-2	TRBJ2-7	CASSSVGQAYEQYF	TGTGCCAGCAGCTCCGTAGGACAGGCCTACGAGCAGTACTTC
NA	NA	TRBV5-1	TRBJ1-2	CASSLGASRRPNYGYTF	TGCGCCAGCAGCTTGGGCGCAAGTCGGCGTCCTAACTATGGCTACACCTTC
NA	NA	TRBV5-1	TRBJ2-3	CASSLGASGSTDTQYF	TGTGCCAGCAGCTTGGGGGCTAGCGGCAGCACAGATACGCAGTATTTT
TRBD2	NA	TRBV4-1	TRBJ2-7	CASSRTSGGHEQYF	TGCGCCAGCAGCCGGACTAGCGGGGGCCACGAGCAGTACTTC
NA	NA	TRBV5-1	TRBJ1-1	CASSPDANTEAFF	TGCGCCAGCAGCCCCGACGCAAACACTGAAGCTTTCTTT
TRBD2	NA	TRBV6-5	TRBJ2-7	CASRRVAGGSEQYF	TGTGCCAGCAGGAGGGTAGCGGGAGGGAGCGAGCAGTACTTC
NA	NA	TRBV7-9	TRBJ1-2	CASSLDGGLVYGYTF	TGTGCCAGCAGCTTAGATGGGGGGCTGGTCTATGGCTACACCTTC
TRBD1	once	TRBV5-4	TRBJ1-5	CASSPSWTGRKQPQHF	TGTGCCAGCAGCCCCTCGTGGACAGGGAGGAAACAGCCCCAGCATTTT
NA	NA	TRBV3-1	TRBJ1-2	CASSRDSYYGYTF	TGTGCCAGCAGCCGAGACAGCTACTATGGCTACACCTTC
NA	NA	TRBV12-3/TRBV12-4	TRBJ1-6	CASSLQQGNSPLHF	TGTGCCAGCAGTCTCCAACAGGGTAATTCACCCCTCCACTTT
NA	NA	TRBV5-1	TRBJ2-3	CASSPFGRSTDTQYF	TGCGCCAGCAGCCCCTTCGGCAGGTCGACGGATACGCAGTATTTT
TRBD1	NA	TRBV20-1	TRBJ1-3	CSASDRGDRDTIYF	TGCAGTGCTAGCGACAGGGGTGATCGGGACACCATATATTTT
NA	NA	TRBV20-1	TRBJ2-1	CSANAGSHNEQFF	TGCAGTGCTAACGCAGGGTCCCACAATGAGCAGTTCTTC
NA	NA	TRBV12-3/TRBV12-4	TRBJ1-1	CASSSPKRVSWYGSTEAFF	TGTGCCAGCAGTTCCCCTAAGAGGGTATCATGGTATGGGAGCACTGAAGCTTTCTTT
TRBD1	NA	TRBV3-1	TRBJ1-6	CASSPRQGAGNSPLHF	TGTGCCAGCAGTCCCAGACAGGGGGCGGGTAATTCACCCCTCCACTTT